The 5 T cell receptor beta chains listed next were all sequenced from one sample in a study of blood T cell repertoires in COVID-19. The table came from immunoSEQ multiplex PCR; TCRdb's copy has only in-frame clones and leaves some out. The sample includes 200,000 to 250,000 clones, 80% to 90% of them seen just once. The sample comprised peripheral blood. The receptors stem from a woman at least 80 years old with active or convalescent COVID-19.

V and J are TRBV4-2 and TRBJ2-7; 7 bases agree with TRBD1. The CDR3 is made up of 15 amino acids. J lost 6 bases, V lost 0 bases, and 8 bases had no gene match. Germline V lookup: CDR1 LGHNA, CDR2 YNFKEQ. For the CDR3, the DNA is TGTGCCAGCAGCCAAGAACAAGGGGGCGGACGCGAGCAGTACTTC. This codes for CASSQEQGGGREQYF.

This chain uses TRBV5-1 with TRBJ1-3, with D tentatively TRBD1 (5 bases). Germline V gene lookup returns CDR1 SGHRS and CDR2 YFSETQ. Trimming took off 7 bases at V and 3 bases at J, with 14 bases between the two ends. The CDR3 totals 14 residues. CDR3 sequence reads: CASGTGGLGNTIYF. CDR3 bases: TGCGCCAGCGGGACGGGAGGCCTTGGAAACACCATATATTTT.

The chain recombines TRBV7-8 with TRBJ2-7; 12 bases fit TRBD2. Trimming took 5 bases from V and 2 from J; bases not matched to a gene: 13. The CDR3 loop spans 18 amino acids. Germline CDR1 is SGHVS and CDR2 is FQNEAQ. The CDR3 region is CASSARTSGAPSTYEQYF. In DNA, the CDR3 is TGTGCCAGCAGCGCAAGGACTAGCGGGGCCCCAAGCACCTACGAGCAGTACTTC.

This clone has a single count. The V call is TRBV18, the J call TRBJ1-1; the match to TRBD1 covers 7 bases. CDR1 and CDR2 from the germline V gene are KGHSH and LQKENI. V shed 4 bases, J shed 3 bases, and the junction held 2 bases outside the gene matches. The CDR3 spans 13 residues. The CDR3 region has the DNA TGTGCCAGCTCACTTGGACAGGACACTGAAGCTTTCTTT. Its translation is CASSLGQDTEAFF.

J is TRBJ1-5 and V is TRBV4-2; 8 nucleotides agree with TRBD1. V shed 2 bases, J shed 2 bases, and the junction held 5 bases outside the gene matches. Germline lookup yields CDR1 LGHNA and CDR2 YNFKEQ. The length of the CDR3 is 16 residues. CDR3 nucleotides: TGTGCCAGCAGCCAACTAACAGGGGGTGGCAATCAGCCCCAGCATTTT. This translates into CASSQLTGGGNQPQHF.